This T cell receptor beta chain was recorded in a study of CD8 T cells in ankylosing spondylitis. TCRdb re-analysed the 5' RACE reads in MiXCR, keeping a single row per CDR3 protein. Seen here are about 450,000 distinct CDR3 sequences, more than 25% observed once, and the top ten hold 0.89%. This clonotype was observed once. Its matching antigen is unknown. This CDR3 comprises 13 residues. Germline CDR1 SGHRS, CDR2 YFSETQ. V lost 0 bases and J lost 9, with 12 bases in between. General study results and limits: Clones that were linked to disease were CD8+ and were relatively rare in peripheral blood. A motif in TCR beta, a set of about eight highly homologous variants, appeared characteristic of ankylosing spondylitis blood. Reportedly, significant enrichment of disease-linked clones occurred in matched ankylosing spondylitis synovial fluid. Reports of some motif variants in reactive arthritis synovial fluid and blood predate this one.

Sequences were obtained from blood, either unsorted or a sorted T cell fraction (not recorded which). The chain recombines TRBV5-1 with TRBJ1-1; D is unclear. The clonotype comes from a male donor with ankylosing spondylitis. CDR3 nucleotides: TGCGCCAGCAGCTTGGGTCTAGACCCTAAAGCTTTCTTT. This translates into CASSLGLDPKAFF.